The next 24 T cell receptor beta chains were all read from a single sample in a study of T-cell memory formation after mild COVID-19 (dated by TCRdb to about 2021). Libraries were constructed by 5' RACE. The instrument given in TCRdb is Illumina NovaSeq 6000. Using fastp at Q25 and MiXCR, TCRdb reprocessed the public reads and kept productive beta chains. When rows share a CDR3 protein, they turn into one entry using the most common DNA and genes. The sample table holds around 320,000 distinct CDR3 sequences, of which 25% to 30% were seen once. Approximately 13% of the sample rests with the top ten. Sequencing was done on a sample of PBMCs or a T cell subset sorted from them (not recorded which). The receptors come from an adult woman who had mild COVID-19 (a few samples of this study predate the infection). The sample titles of this study are shuffled in the database, so cell type and time point are left out; the donor was told from shared clones.

This chain connects TRBV7-9 to TRBJ1-2, with 9 nucleotides matching TRBD1. The length of the CDR3 is 15 residues. The J segment lost 2 bases and the V segment lost 5 bases, leaving 6 bases of the junction unmatched. Per the germline V gene, CDR1 is SEHNR and CDR2 is FQNEAQ (reference sequence). CDR3 bases: TGTGCCAGCAGCAAGGGACAGGGACTCAACTATGGCTACACCTTC. Translated: CASSKGQGLNYGYTF. The whole variable domain, filled in from reference TRBV7-9 and TRBJ1-2, reads DTGVSQNPRHKITKRGQNVTFRCDPISEHNRLYWYRQTLGQGPEFLTYFQNEAQLEKSRLLSDRFSAERPKGSFSTLEIQRTEQGDSAMYLCASSKGQGLNYGYTFGSGTRLTVV.

The chain carries TRBV29-1 and TRBJ2-7; the D is unclear. With 3 bases removed from V and 2 bases from J, the gap between germline ends came to 8 bases. The CDR3 is 12 residues long. The germline gives CDR1 SQVTM, CDR2 ANQGSEA. CDR3 bases: TGCAGCGTTGAGTGGGATCCCTACGAGCAGTACTTC. Its protein product is CSVEWDPYEQYF.

In this sample, this clonotype turned up a few times. This chain connects TRBV6-2 or TRBV6-3 to TRBJ2-7; 8 bases agree with TRBD1. This CDR3 spans 12 amino acids. Germline CDR1 MNHEY, CDR2 SVGEGT. The junction had 2 bases not matched to a gene; V was cut back by 6 bases and J by 4 bases. DNA of the CDR3: TGTGCCAGCAGGCGACAGGGGTACGAGCAGTACTTC. Its protein is CASRRQGYEQYF.

This clonotype was found a few times. The rearrangement links TRBV20-1 to TRBJ1-1; no clear D gene. Per germline, CDR1 DFQATT and CDR2 SNEGSKA (reference sequence). The CDR3 loop spans 16 amino acids. Trimming removed 0 bases from V and 7 bases from J, with 21 bases in between. The CDR3 loop reads CSARDREAVFLDEAFF. CDR3 in DNA: TGCAGTGCTAGAGATCGGGAGGCAGTCTTTTTGGATGAAGCTTTCTTT.

CDR3 nucleotides: TGCAGTGCCTCGGCTACTAGCACAGATACGCAGTATTTT. This codes for CSASATSTDTQYF. The chain is built from TRBV20-1 and TRBJ2-3; D remains ambiguous. The length of the CDR3 is 13 residues. Between the trimmed V and J ends, which lost 6 bases and 0 bases, there was a span of 10 bases. The germline gives CDR1 DFQATT, CDR2 SNEGSKA (reference sequence).

This clonotype was detected a few times. The chain recombines TRBV24-1 with TRBJ2-2; 8 bases map to TRBD2. Germline values: CDR1 KGHDR, CDR2 SFDVKD. The CDR3 is made up of 13 amino acids. Trimming cost V 11 bases and J 4 bases; bases outside gene matches: 5. The CDR3 DNA reads as TGTGCCAGTACCGGGACTAGCACCGGGGAGCTGTTTTTT. Translation: CASTGTSTGELFF.

This clonotype was found many times. The chain recombines TRBV7-2 with TRBJ2-3; D not certain. The ends were cut back, 1 base at V and 6 bases at J, with 11 bases in the middle. The CDR3 spans 14 residues. Germline assignment: CDR1 SGHTA and CDR2 FQGNSA. DNA for the CDR3: TGTGCCAGCAGCTTAGGCTTGGGGTGGGATACGCAGTATTTT. This translates into CASSLGLGWDTQYF.

A few counts support this clonotype. V usage is TRBV25-1 and J usage is TRBJ2-7, with TRBD2 matching over 7 bases. V lost 1 base to trimming and J lost 4 bases; unmatched junction nucleotides: 7. The CDR3 length is 15 residues. From germline, CDR1 is MGHDK and CDR2 SYGVNS. The CDR3 region has the DNA TGTGCCAGCAGTGAATCAGTGGTGGGAGGGTACGAGCAGTACTTC. Translating it yields CASSESVVGGYEQYF.

The rearrangement links TRBV7-2 to TRBJ2-1; 9 positions agree with TRBD2. This CDR3 has 15 amino acids. CDR1 and CDR2 from the germline V gene are SGHTA and FQGNSA. V lost 5 bases to trimming and J lost 4 bases; unmatched junction nucleotides: 6. This CDR3 is CASSTQTSGYNEQFF. The CDR3 region has the DNA TGTGCCAGCAGCACCCAGACTAGCGGATACAATGAGCAGTTCTTC. Full variable domain (rest looked up from reference TRBV7-2 and TRBJ2-1): GAGVSQSPSNKVTEKGKDVELRCDPISGHTALYWYRQSLGQGLEFLIYFQGNSAPDKSGLPSDRFSAERTGGSVSTLTIQRTQQEDSAVYLCASSTQTSGYNEQFFGPGTRLTVL.

CDR3 in amino acids: CASSFTTGRVYGYTF. The CDR3 DNA follows: TGTGCCAGCAGTTTTACCACCGGAAGGGTTTATGGCTACACCTTC. The V gene is TRBV5-4, the J gene TRBJ1-2; the D is unclear. Germline values: CDR1 SGHNT, CDR2 YYREEE (reference sequence). The V gene lost 5 bases and the J gene lost 5 bases, with 19 bases spanning the gap. The length of the CDR3 is 15 residues.

The gene calls are TRBV20-1 and TRBJ1-6; D ambiguous. Trimming shortened V by 6 bases and J by 7 bases, and 13 bases separated the two germline ends. In germline, CDR1 is DFQATT, CDR2 SNEGSKA (reference sequence). The CDR3 is 13 amino acids. For the CDR3, the DNA is TGCAGTGCGACGGGAACCGAAAATTCACCCCTCCACTTT. The encoded protein is CSATGTENSPLHF.

The genes are TRBV5-5 and TRBJ2-7; 9 nucleotides line up with TRBD2. From germline, CDR1 is SGHKS and CDR2 YYEKEE (reference sequence). The V segment lost 4 bases and the J segment 5 bases; nucleotides outside the gene matches: 7. The CDR3 runs to 14 residues. The CDR3: CASSTQPSGNEQYF. The CDR3 DNA sequence: TGTGCCAGCAGCACACAGCCTAGCGGGAACGAGCAGTACTTC.

J is TRBJ1-1 and V is TRBV7-9, with unresolved D. CDR1 is SEHNR and CDR2 is FQNEAQ in the germline V gene (reference sequence). The ends were cut back, 8 bases at V and 4 bases at J, with 14 bases in the middle. There are 13 residues in the CDR3. CDR3 amino acids: CASCIKSVTEAFF. The CDR3 DNA reads TGTGCCAGCTGCATAAAATCCGTCACTGAAGCTTTCTTT.

The J gene is TRBJ1-5, the V gene TRBV7-9; 7 bases align to TRBD1. The CDR3 length is 18 residues. J was trimmed by 7 bases and V by 5 bases; bases with no gene match: 20. CDR1 is SEHNR and CDR2 is FQNEAQ in the germline V gene (reference sequence). The CDR3 nucleotides read TGTGCCAGCAGCCCCTTTGGGATGAAGAACAGGGGAGTGCAGCCCCAGCATTTT. Protein sequence: CASSPFGMKNRGVQPQHF.

This clonotype was seen ten or more times. This rearrangement joins TRBV12-3 or TRBV12-4 to TRBJ2-2, with TRBD2 matching over 8 bases. With V trimmed by 8 bases and J by 6 bases, 23 bases remained unmatched. CDR3 size: 19 residues. The CDR3 sequence: CASVRGTSVVSAGAGELFF. The CDR3 DNA reads as TGTGCCAGCGTCCGAGGGACTAGTGTCGTTTCGGCGGGTGCCGGGGAGCTGTTTTTT.

The genes are TRBV6-5 and TRBJ1-1; D is uncertain. V lost 2 bases, J lost 1 base, and 5 bases lay in between. The CDR3 contains 13 residues. CDR1 and CDR2 from the germline V gene are MNHEY and SVGAGI. The CDR3 is CASSYAWNTEAFF. The CDR3, as DNA: TGTGCCAGCAGTTACGCGTGGAACACTGAAGCTTTCTTT.

This rearrangement joins TRBV20-1 to TRBJ2-1; D gene unclear. CDR3 size: 13 residues. Germline V gene lookup returns CDR1 DFQATT and CDR2 SNEGSKA (reference sequence). V lost 5 bases and J 6 bases, leaving 14 bases between the germline ends. CDR3 in DNA: TGCAGTGCTGGCGGTGGAGCGACCAATGAGCAGTTCTTC. It yields the protein CSAGGGATNEQFF.

The V and J genes are TRBV3-1 and TRBJ2-1; 7 bases match TRBD1. CDR3 length equals 14 residues. Germline V gene sequence: CDR1 LGHDT, CDR2 YNNKEL (reference sequence). Unmatched junction bases numbered 3, after V lost 4 bases and J lost 3 bases. DNA for the CDR3: TGTGCCAGCAGCCTCGGGACAGACTACAATGAGCAGTTCTTC. It translates to CASSLGTDYNEQFF.

The V call is TRBV7-8, the J call TRBJ2-7; TRBD1 aligns across 9 bases. CDR1 and CDR2 (germline): SGHVS, FQNEAQ. The CDR3 runs 14 residues. Losses at the gene ends were 8 bases for V and 9 bases for J; bases not matched to a gene: 14. The CDR3 coding sequence is TGTGCCAGCCAACGGACAGGGGCCCAATCAGGGCAGTACTTC. It translates to CASQRTGAQSGQYF.

The J gene is TRBJ1-1, the V gene TRBV2; D remains ambiguous. V gave up 7 bases and J gave up 8 bases, with 20 bases separating them. Germline V gene sequence: CDR1 SNHLY, CDR2 FYNNEI. This CDR3 region has 14 residues. CDR3 loop: CASTQRFAVVEAFF. The CDR3 DNA reads TGTGCCAGCACACAGCGCTTTGCAGTGGTAGAAGCTTTCTTT.

This clonotype occurred many times. The CDR3 DNA is TGTGCCAGCAGCCCCCGGACCGGGGAGCTGTTTTTT. Amino acids: CASSPRTGELFF. The rearrangement uses TRBV9 and TRBJ2-2; D gene uncertain. The V end lost 4 bases, the J end lost 5 bases, and 6 bases lay between the germline ends. CDR1 and CDR2 from the germline V gene are SGDLS and YYNGEE. The CDR3 length is 12 residues.

In its sample, this clonotype was seen a few times. The J gene is TRBJ2-1, the V gene TRBV20-1; TRBD1 matches 11 bases. The CDR3 totals 15 residues. Germline loops: CDR1 DFQATT, CDR2 SNEGSKA (reference sequence). V dropped 6 bases and J dropped 12; count of bases not matched to a gene: 16. DNA of the CDR3: TGCAGTGCCCGGACTACCGGGACAGGGGGAATTTTGCAGTTCTTC. Amino acid sequence: CSARTTGTGGILQFF.

This clonotype has only a few counts. The rearrangement links TRBV4-2 to TRBJ2-2, with D maybe TRBD2 (6 bases). The germline CDR1 and CDR2 sequences are LGHNA and YNFKEQ. The CDR3 covers 13 residues. V lost 4 bases, J lost 7 bases, and 10 bases lay in between. The CDR3 nucleotides are TGTGCCAGCAGCCGGAGGGTGGACGGGGAGCTGTTTTTT. Translated: CASSRRVDGELFF.

This chain links TRBV18 with TRBJ2-1; the D gene is possibly TRBD2 (6 bases). The CDR3 contains 14 residues. Germline CDR1 KGHSH, CDR2 LQKENI. V was cut by 8 bases and J by 7 bases, with 18 bases left in between. Here the CDR3 reads CASARGTRFNEQFF. The DNA for the CDR3 is TGTGCCAGCGCCAGAGGGACTCGGTTTAATGAGCAGTTCTTC.